This T cell receptor beta chain was captured by sequencing in a study of blood T cell dynamics during melanoma immunotherapy. On the study more broadly: Metastatic melanoma patients received first-line pembrolizumab or nivolumab plus ipilimumab.

General study results and limits: At W3, later disease-control patients showed bifurcated PBMC repertoire changes, unlike progressors.

Repertoires were generated with immunoSEQ multiplex PCR, while TCRdb's copy carries only in-frame clones and drops some. The sample includes approximately 29,000 clones, approximately 88% seen only once; the top ten take about a tenth. Concerning this clone itself: Its antigen remains unknown.

Time point given: week 3, after first cycle of checkpoint inhibitor. CDR1 and CDR2 (germline): MNHEY, SMNVEV (reference sequence). V shed 0 bases and J shed 4 bases, with 4 bases lying between them. The CDR3 is 12 amino acids. The receptor's source is a human donor with melanoma. The chain joins TRBV27 to TRBJ2-7; D is uncertain. This specimen consisted of blood, obtained from a patient treated with checkpoint blockade. The CDR3 sequence is CASSLSGYEQYF. Written as DNA, the CDR3 is TGTGCCAGCAGTTTATCGGGGTACGAGCAGTACTTC.